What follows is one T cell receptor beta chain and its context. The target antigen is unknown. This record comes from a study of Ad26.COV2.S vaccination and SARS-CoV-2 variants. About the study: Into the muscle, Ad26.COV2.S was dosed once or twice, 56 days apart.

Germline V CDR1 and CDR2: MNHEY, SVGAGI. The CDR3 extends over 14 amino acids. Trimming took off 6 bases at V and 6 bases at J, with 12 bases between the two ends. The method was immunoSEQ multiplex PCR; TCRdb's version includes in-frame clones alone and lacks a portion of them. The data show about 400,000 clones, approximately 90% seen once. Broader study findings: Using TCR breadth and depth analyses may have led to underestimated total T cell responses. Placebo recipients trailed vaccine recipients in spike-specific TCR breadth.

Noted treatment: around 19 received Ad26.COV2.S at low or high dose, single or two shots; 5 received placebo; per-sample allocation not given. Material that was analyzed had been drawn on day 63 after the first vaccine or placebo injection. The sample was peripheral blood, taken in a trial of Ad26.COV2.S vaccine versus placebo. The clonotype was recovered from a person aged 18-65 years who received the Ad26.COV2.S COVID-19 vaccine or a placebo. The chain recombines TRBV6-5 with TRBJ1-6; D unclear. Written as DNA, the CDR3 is TGTGCCAGCAGGAGGGTTTGGCCTAATTCACCCCTCCACTTT. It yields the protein CASRRVWPNSPLHF.